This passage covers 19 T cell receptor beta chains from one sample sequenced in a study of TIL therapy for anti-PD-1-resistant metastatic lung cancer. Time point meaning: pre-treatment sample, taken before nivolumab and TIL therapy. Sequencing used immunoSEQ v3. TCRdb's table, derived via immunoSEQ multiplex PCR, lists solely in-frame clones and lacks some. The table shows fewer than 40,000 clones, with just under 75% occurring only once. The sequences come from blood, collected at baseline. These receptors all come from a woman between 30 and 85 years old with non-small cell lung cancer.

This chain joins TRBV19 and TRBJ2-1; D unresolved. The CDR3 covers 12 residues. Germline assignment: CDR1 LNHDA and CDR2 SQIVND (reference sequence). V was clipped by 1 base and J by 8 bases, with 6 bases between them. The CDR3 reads CASSIARDEQFF. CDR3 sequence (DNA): TGTGCCAGTAGTATAGCCAGAGATGAGCAGTTCTTC.

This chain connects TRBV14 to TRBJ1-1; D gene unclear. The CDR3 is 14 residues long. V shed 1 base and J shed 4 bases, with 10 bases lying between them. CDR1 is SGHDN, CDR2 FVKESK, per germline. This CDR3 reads CASSQVFGATEAFF. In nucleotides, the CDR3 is TGTGCCAGCAGCCAAGTTTTTGGTGCCACTGAAGCTTTCTTT.

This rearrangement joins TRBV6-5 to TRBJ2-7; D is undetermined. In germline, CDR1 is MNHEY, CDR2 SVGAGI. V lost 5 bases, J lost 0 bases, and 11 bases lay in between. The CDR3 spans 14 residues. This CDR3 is CASSDQHPSYEQYF. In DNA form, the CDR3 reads TGTGCCAGCAGTGACCAGCATCCCTCCTACGAGCAGTACTTC.

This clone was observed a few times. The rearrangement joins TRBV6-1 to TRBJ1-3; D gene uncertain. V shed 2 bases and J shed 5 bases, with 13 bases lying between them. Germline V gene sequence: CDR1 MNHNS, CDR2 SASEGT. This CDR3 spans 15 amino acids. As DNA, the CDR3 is TGTGCCAGCAGTGAATATGAGGGAAGGAGAAACACCATATATTTT. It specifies CASSEYEGRRNTIYF.

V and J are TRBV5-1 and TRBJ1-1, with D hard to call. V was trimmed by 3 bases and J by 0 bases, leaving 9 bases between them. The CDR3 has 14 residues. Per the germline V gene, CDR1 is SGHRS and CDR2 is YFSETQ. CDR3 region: CASSWVGVNTEAFF. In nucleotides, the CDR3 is TGCGCCAGCAGCTGGGTTGGGGTGAACACTGAAGCTTTCTTT.

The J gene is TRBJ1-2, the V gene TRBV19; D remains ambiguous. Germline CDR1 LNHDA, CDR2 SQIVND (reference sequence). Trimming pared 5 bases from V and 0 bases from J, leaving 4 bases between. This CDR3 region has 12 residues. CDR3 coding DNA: TGTGCCAGTAGTGTGACTAACTATGGCTACACCTTC. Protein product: CASSVTNYGYTF.

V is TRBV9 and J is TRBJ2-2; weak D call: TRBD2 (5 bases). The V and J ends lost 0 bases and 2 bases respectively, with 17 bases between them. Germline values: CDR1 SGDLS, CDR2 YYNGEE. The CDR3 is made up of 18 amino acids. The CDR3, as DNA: TGTGCCAGCAGCGTAGCGGGTGGAGGAGCGTTCAACACCGGGGAGCTGTTTTTT. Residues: CASSVAGGGAFNTGELFF.

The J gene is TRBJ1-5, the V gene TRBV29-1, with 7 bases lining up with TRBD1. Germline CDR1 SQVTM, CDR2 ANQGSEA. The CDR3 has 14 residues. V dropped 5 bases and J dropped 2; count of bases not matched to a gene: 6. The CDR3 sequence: CSVTGDGGNQPQHF. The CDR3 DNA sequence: TGCAGCGTTACAGGGGACGGCGGCAATCAGCCCCAGCATTTT.

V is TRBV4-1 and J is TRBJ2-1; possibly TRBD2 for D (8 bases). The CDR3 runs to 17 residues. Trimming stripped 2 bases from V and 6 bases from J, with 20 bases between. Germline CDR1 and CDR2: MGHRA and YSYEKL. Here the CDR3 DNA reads TGCGCCAGCAGCCAAATAGGGGGCCGGGAGGGCCCCAATGAGCAGTTCTTC. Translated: CASSQIGGREGPNEQFF.

Written as DNA, the CDR3 is TGTGCCAGCAGCCCCAGCGGAGACACAGATACGCAGTATTTT. Translating it yields CASSPSGDTDTQYF. The J gene is TRBJ2-3, the V gene TRBV11-3; possibly TRBD2 for D (5 bases). Trimming pared 5 bases from V and 2 bases from J, leaving 11 bases between. This CDR3 region has 14 residues. In germline, CDR1 is SGHNT, CDR2 YENEEA.

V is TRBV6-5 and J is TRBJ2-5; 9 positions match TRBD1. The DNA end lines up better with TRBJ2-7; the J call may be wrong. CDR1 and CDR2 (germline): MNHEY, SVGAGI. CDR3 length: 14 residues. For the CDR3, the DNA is TGTGCCAGCAGTCTACGACAGGGGGCCTACGAGCAGTACTTC. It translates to CASSLRQGAYEQYF.

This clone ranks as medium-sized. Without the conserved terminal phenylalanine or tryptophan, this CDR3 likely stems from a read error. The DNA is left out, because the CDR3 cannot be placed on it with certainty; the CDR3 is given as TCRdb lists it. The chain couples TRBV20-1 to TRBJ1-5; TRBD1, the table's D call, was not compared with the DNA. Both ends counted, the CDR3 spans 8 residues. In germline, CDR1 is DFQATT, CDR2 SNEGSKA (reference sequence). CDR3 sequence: CSATRQSP.

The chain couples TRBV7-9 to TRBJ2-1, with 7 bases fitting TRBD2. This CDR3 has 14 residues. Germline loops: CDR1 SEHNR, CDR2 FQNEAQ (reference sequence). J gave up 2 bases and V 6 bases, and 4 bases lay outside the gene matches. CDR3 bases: TGTGCCAGCAGGACCGGGAGGACCTACAATGAGCAGTTCTTC. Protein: CASRTGRTYNEQFF.

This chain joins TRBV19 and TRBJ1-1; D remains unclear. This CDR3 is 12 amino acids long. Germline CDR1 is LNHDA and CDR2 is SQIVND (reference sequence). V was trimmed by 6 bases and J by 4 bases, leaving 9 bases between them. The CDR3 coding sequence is TGTGCCAGTAGGAGGGCGTTCACTGAAGCTTTCTTT. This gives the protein CASRRAFTEAFF.

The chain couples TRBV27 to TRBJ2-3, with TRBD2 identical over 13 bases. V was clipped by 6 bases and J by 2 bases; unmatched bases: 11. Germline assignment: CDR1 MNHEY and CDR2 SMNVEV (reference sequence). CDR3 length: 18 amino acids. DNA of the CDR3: TGTGCCAGCAGACTAGCGGGAGGGCCTTTGGAGTCCACAGATACGCAGTATTTT. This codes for CASRLAGGPLESTDTQYF.

CDR3 coding DNA: TGTGCCAGCAGCTCGGACGCCGGGGCTAATGAAAAACTGTTTTTT. This gives the protein CASSSDAGANEKLFF. The J gene is TRBJ1-4, the V gene TRBV7-9, with D unclear. Trimming cost V 4 bases and J 3 bases, with 12 bases left between them. The CDR3 spans 15 residues. Germline V gene lookup returns CDR1 SEHNR and CDR2 FQNEAQ (reference sequence).

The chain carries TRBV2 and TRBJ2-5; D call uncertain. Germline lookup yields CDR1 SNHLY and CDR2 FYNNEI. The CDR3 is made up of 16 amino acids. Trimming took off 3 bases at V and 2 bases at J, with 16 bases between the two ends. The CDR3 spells CASSDSVGGPQETQYF. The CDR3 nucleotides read TGTGCCAGCAGTGACTCAGTCGGTGGACCACAAGAGACCCAGTACTTC.

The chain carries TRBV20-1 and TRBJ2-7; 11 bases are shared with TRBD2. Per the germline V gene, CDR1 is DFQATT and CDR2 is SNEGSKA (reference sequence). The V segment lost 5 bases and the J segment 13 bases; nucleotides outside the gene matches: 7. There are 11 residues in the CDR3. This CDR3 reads CSAERGLAVYF. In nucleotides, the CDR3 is TGCAGTGCTGAGCGGGGACTAGCGGTATACTTC.

CDR3 coding DNA: TGTGCCAGCTCCCCAAGGGGGGGAGCAAATGAAAAACTGTTTTTT. It codes for CASSPRGGANEKLFF. The rearrangement joins TRBV18 to TRBJ1-4, with D tentatively TRBD1 (6 bases). Germline CDR1 KGHSH, CDR2 LQKENI. This CDR3 spans 15 amino acids. The V end was cut by 6 bases, the J end by 5 bases, with 16 bases between. The whole variable domain, remainder taken from reference TRBV18 and TRBJ1-4, is NAGVMQNPRHLVRRRGQEARLRCSPMKGHSHVYWYRQLPEEGLKFMVYLQKENIIDESGMPKERFSAEFPKEGPSILRIQQVVRGDSAAYFCASSPRGGANEKLFFGSGTQLSVL.